The 17 T cell receptor beta chains below were found in one sample sequenced in a study of blood T cells in healthy people across ages. The use of a sample-barcoded 5' primer and a J-beta primer mix characterized a second PCR of 7 to 11 cycles. MiXCR, run by TCRdb on the 5' RACE reads, gives a single entry per CDR3 protein. This sample has roughly 1,800,000 distinct CDR3 sequences; approximately 50% occur once, and the top ten carry 2.1%. Sequenced material: blood. All receptors come from a woman in her thirties or forties in good health.

The rearrangement joins TRBV20-1 to TRBJ2-4; D gene uncertain. V gave up 7 bases and J gave up 2 bases, with 9 bases separating them. Looked up from germline, CDR1 is DFQATT and CDR2 is SNEGSKA (reference sequence). This CDR3 is 12 amino acids long. DNA for the CDR3: TGCAGTGTCAGGCGGCCCAAAAACATTCAGTACTTC. Protein product: CSVRRPKNIQYF.

This clonotype occurred many times. One end of the junction fails to match germline, which may point to a read error. This rearrangement joins TRBV5-1 to TRBJ2-7, with 9 bases lining up with TRBD1. The CDR3 length is 15 residues. Looked up from germline, CDR1 is SGHRS and CDR2 is YFSETQ. Written as DNA, the CDR3 is TGTGCCAGCAGCACGGGGACAGGGTCCTCCTACGAGCAGTACTTC. Protein sequence: CASSTGTGSSYEQYF.

J is TRBJ2-7 and V is TRBV20-1; D may correspond to TRBD1 or TRBD2 (6 bases each). CDR1 and CDR2 (germline): DFQATT, SNEGSKA (reference sequence). Trimming removed 3 bases from V and 4 bases from J, with 16 bases in between. The CDR3 loop spans 14 amino acids. CDR3 sequence (DNA): TGCAGTGCTAGTCTTCCCCAGGGGAGGTACGAGCAGTACTTC. Amino acid sequence: CSASLPQGRYEQYF.

The rearrangement joins TRBV4-2 to TRBJ1-5, with 7 bases that match TRBD1. Germline CDR1 and CDR2: LGHNA and YNFKEQ. Trimming cost V 5 bases and J 0 bases; bases outside gene matches: 7. This CDR3 has 16 amino acids. This chain's CDR3 is CASSEQGIYSNQPQHF. CDR3 coding DNA: TGTGCCAGCAGCGAACAGGGGATCTATAGCAATCAGCCCCAGCATTTT.

The J gene is TRBJ2-7, the V gene TRBV6-2 or TRBV6-3; weak D call: TRBD2 (5 bases). Per the germline V gene, CDR1 is MNHEY and CDR2 is SVGEGT. V shed 7 bases and J shed 4 bases, with 23 bases lying between them. This CDR3 comprises 16 residues. In nucleotides, the CDR3 is TGTGCCAGCACCCCGAGCTTAGGAGGTGAGGGATACGAGCAGTACTTC. This translates into CASTPSLGGEGYEQYF.

This sequence joins TRBV13 and TRBJ2-7; tentative D call: TRBD2 (7 bases). Germline V lookup: CDR1 PRHDT, CDR2 FYEKMQ (reference sequence). The V and J ends lost 4 bases and 3 bases respectively, with 16 bases between them. This CDR3 region has 15 residues. The CDR3 region is CASSSKGGDLYEQYF. Written as DNA, the CDR3 is TGTGCCAGCAGCTCAAAGGGGGGGGATCTCTACGAGCAGTACTTC. The variable domain in full, with the rest retrieved from reference TRBV13 and TRBJ2-7, is AAGVIQSPRHLIKEKRETATLKCYPIPRHDTVYWYQQGPGQDPQFLISFYEKMQSDKGSIPDRFSAQQFSDYHSELNMSSLELGDSALYFCASSSKGGDLYEQYFGPGTRLTVT.

The genes are TRBV6-1 and TRBJ1-2; weak D call: TRBD1 (5 bases). Trimming removed 6 bases at V and 0 bases at J, with 26 bases between. CDR3 length: 19 residues. Germline CDR1 reads MNHNS; CDR2 reads SASEGT. The DNA of the CDR3 is TGTGCCAGCAGCAAAACCCCCTCAGGGACGTACGCAGCTAACTATGGCTACACCTTC. This codes for CASSKTPSGTYAANYGYTF.

A few counts support this clonotype. The genes are TRBV7-2 and TRBJ2-1; 12 nucleotides agree with TRBD1. Trimming took 1 base from V and 12 from J; bases not matched to a gene: 10. Germline assignment: CDR1 SGHTA and CDR2 FQGNSA. The CDR3 loop spans 16 amino acids. The CDR3 spells CASSLESGTGGSVQFF. The CDR3 DNA is TGTGCCAGCAGCTTAGAGTCCGGGACAGGGGGCTCTGTGCAGTTCTTC.

The chain links TRBV27 to TRBJ2-5; TRBD2 matches 9 bases. The better agreement between TRBJ2-7 and the DNA end casts doubt on the J call. Germline V gene sequence: CDR1 MNHEY, CDR2 SMNVEV (reference sequence). CDR3 length: 15 residues. The CDR3 sequence is CASSFGAGGTYEQYF. In nucleotides, the CDR3 is TGTGCCAGCAGTTTTGGAGCGGGGGGCACCTACGAGCAGTACTTC.

In this sample, this clonotype turned up a few times. This chain uses TRBV7-9 with TRBJ2-5; D ambiguous. The J call may be incorrect, as the DNA end agrees better with TRBJ2-7. The CDR3 spans 13 residues. Germline V gives CDR1 SEHNR, CDR2 FQNEAQ (reference sequence). In nucleotides, the CDR3 is TGTGCCAGCAGCTTAGCACATGGCCACGAGCAGTACTTC. The encoded protein is CASSLAHGHEQYF.

The genes are TRBV20-1 and TRBJ2-7; maybe TRBD2 (5 bases). Germline values: CDR1 DFQATT, CDR2 SNEGSKA (reference sequence). V was trimmed by 6 bases and J by 1 base, leaving 10 bases between them. This CDR3 is built from 12 residues. CDR3 sequence reads: CSAGVTSYEQYF. In DNA, the CDR3 is TGCAGTGCCGGGGTCACGTCCTACGAGCAGTACTTC.

The J gene is TRBJ2-1, the V gene TRBV9; 10 nucleotides agree with TRBD2. Germline CDR1 and CDR2: SGDLS and YYNGEE. The CDR3 totals 17 residues. Trimming took 0 bases from V and 0 from J; bases not matched to a gene: 3. The CDR3 DNA reads as TGTGCCAGCAGCGTAGCAAGCGGGGGGGTCTCCTACAATGAGCAGTTCTTC. Translation: CASSVASGGVSYNEQFF.

The table lists this clonotype with a few counts. The rearrangement uses TRBV7-2 and TRBJ2-1, with D tentatively TRBD1 (6 bases). Germline V CDR1 and CDR2: SGHTA, FQGNSA. The CDR3 runs to 15 residues. Trimming stripped 5 bases from V and 6 bases from J, with 17 bases between. The CDR3 loop reads CASSPQIMGANEQFF. The DNA for the CDR3 is TGTGCCAGCAGCCCCCAGATTATGGGGGCCAATGAGCAGTTCTTC.

This chain uses TRBV6-5 with TRBJ1-2, with 7 bases fitting TRBD1. Germline V gene sequence: CDR1 MNHEY, CDR2 SVGAGI. The CDR3 extends over 14 amino acids. Trimming cost V 5 bases and J 4 bases; bases outside gene matches: 7. This CDR3 reads CASSGGQPGYGYTF. The CDR3 DNA sequence: TGTGCCAGCAGTGGGGGACAGCCGGGCTATGGCTACACCTTC.

The chain is built from TRBV6-2 or TRBV6-3 and TRBJ1-5, with 7 bases lining up with TRBD1. J was trimmed by 1 base and V by 7 bases; bases with no gene match: 10. Germline CDR1 MNHEY, CDR2 SVGEGT. The CDR3 is made up of 16 amino acids. The CDR3 sequence is CASKRNRGASNQPQHF. The CDR3 coding sequence is TGTGCCAGCAAGAGGAACAGGGGCGCGAGCAATCAGCCCCAGCATTTT.

A few counts support this clonotype. The V gene is TRBV27, the J gene TRBJ2-1; D uncertain. Trimming shortened V by 6 bases and J by 8 bases, and 17 bases separated the two germline ends. Per germline, CDR1 MNHEY and CDR2 SMNVEV (reference sequence). The CDR3 sequence is 14 residues long. The CDR3 protein is CASRKILGEDEQFF. The CDR3 DNA is TGTGCCAGCAGGAAAATCCTTGGTGAGGATGAGCAGTTCTTC.

The rearrangement links TRBV4-3 to TRBJ2-1; 9 nucleotides match TRBD1. The ends lost 1 base at V and 8 bases at J; junction bases unmatched: 6. This CDR3 region has 15 residues. CDR1 and CDR2 from the germline V gene are LGHNA and YSLEER. CDR3 sequence: CASSQGGQGIHEQFF. CDR3 sequence (DNA): TGCGCCAGCAGCCAAGGGGGACAGGGTATCCATGAGCAGTTCTTC.